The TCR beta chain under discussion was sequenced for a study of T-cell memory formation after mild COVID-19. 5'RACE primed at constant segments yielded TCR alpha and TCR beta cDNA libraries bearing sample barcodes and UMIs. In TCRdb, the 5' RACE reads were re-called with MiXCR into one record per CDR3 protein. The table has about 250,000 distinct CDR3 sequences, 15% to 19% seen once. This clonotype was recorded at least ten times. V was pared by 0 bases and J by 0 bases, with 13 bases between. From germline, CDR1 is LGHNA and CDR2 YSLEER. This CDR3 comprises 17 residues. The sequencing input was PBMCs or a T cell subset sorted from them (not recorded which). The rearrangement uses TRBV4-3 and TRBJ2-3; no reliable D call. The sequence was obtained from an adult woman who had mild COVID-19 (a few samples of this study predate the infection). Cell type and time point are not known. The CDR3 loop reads CASSQDPPASSTDTQYF. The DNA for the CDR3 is TGCGCCAGCAGCCAAGACCCTCCGGCCTCTAGCACAGATACGCAGTATTTT.